A selection of T cell receptor beta chains follows, all from one sample in a study of cytomegalovirus exposure and HLA in healthy donors. TCRdb's table, derived via immunoSEQ multiplex PCR, lists solely in-frame clones and lacks some. Among 100,000 to 150,000 clones listed, roughly 80% were seen once. The sample comprised PBMCs. Receptor source: a female donor in good health and CMV-seronegative. CDR3s include the opening cysteine and the closing phenylalanine or tryptophan. Each record gives: D gene, J gene, V gene, clone size, CDR3 protein, CDR3 DNA. D genes are given only for firm matches. A row's size may be missing; if present it is once, few, many or a size class.

D: -; J: TRBJ1-1; V: TRBV5-4; size: -; CDR3: CASSRAGDTEAFF; DNA: TGTGCCAGCAGTCGGGCAGGGGACACTGAAGCTTTCTTT
D: -; J: TRBJ2-7; V: TRBV4-1; size: -; CDR3: CASSPPTRVYEQYF; DNA: TGCGCCAGCAGCCCCCCGACACGCGTTTACGAGCAGTACTTC
D: TRBD2; J: TRBJ2-1; V: TRBV6-4; size: -; CDR3: CASSDSSGSNEQFF; DNA: TGTGCCAGCAGTGACTCTAGCGGGAGCAATGAGCAGTTCTTC
D: TRBD1; J: TRBJ1-1; V: TRBV30; size: once; CDR3: CAWSRPRGPTEAFF; DNA: TGTGCCTGGAGTAGGCCCAGGGGGCCCACTGAAGCTTTCTTT
D: -; J: TRBJ1-2; V: TRBV5-4; size: -; CDR3: CASSLASAGDGYTF; DNA: TGTGCCAGCAGCTTGGCGTCGGCAGGGGATGGCTACACCTTC
D: -; J: TRBJ1-1; V: TRBV10-3; size: -; CDR3: CAISERTFEAFF; DNA: TGTGCCATCAGTGAACGGACATTTGAAGCTTTCTTT
D: -; J: TRBJ2-3; V: TRBV2; size: -; CDR3: CASSGGLILLRNTDTQYF; DNA: TGTGCCAGCAGTGGGGGCCTGATTCTACTCCGTAACACAGATACGCAGTATTTT
D: -; J: TRBJ1-2; V: TRBV9; size: few; CDR3: CASSPGGSYGYTF; DNA: TGTGCCAGCAGCCCGGGGGGCAGCTATGGCTACACCTTC
D: -; J: TRBJ1-1; V: TRBV28; size: -; CDR3: CASSSPQGTTEAFF; DNA: TGTGCCAGCAGTTCCCCCCAGGGGACCACTGAAGCTTTCTTT
D: TRBD1; J: TRBJ2-5; V: TRBV5-4; size: -; CDR3: CASSVGQGARETQYF; DNA: TGTGCCAGCAGCGTGGGACAGGGGGCGAGGGAGACCCAGTACTTC
D: TRBD1; J: TRBJ2-2; V: TRBV30; size: -; CDR3: CAWGQGFLAGELFF; DNA: TGTGCCTGGGGACAGGGCTTTTTGGCCGGGGAGCTGTTTTTT
D: -; J: TRBJ1-5; V: TRBV7-2; size: few; CDR3: CASSPQTVYQPQHF; DNA: TGTGCCAGCAGCCCTCAGACAGTTTATCAGCCCCAGCATTTT
D: TRBD1; J: TRBJ2-7; V: TRBV28; size: -; CDR3: CASSRDRGSYEQYF; DNA: TGTGCCAGCAGTAGGGACAGGGGCTCCTACGAGCAGTACTTC
D: TRBD1; J: TRBJ2-7; V: TRBV29-1; size: few; CDR3: CSVLIGQGGEQYF; DNA: TGCAGCGTTTTGATAGGACAGGGGGGCGAGCAGTACTTC
D: -; J: TRBJ2-2; V: TRBV28; size: -; CDR3: CASTPRLGASTGELFF; DNA: TGTGCCAGCACCCCGAGATTAGGGGCAAGCACCGGGGAGCTGTTTTTT
D: -; J: TRBJ1-6; V: TRBV9; size: -; CDR3: CASSVDGREDSPLHF; DNA: TGTGCCAGCAGCGTAGACGGCAGGGAAGATTCACCCCTCCACTTT
D: -; J: TRBJ1-1; V: TRBV4-1; size: -; CDR3: CASSQRQDPVRAFF; DNA: TGCGCCAGCAGCCAAAGACAGGATCCTGTTCGAGCTTTCTTT
D: TRBD1; J: TRBJ2-7; V: TRBV7-9; size: -; CDR3: CASSPRTGAKYEQYF; DNA: TGTGCCAGCAGCCCCCGGACAGGGGCGAAGTACGAGCAGTACTTC
D: -; J: TRBJ1-2; V: TRBV25-1; size: -; CDR3: CASSELGREPPGGYTF; DNA: TGTGCCAGCAGTGAACTAGGCCGGGAGCCTCCGGGTGGCTACACCTTC
D: -; J: TRBJ1-1; V: TRBV7-7; size: -; CDR3: CASSLERDTEAFF; DNA: TGTGCTAGCAGCTTAGAACGGGACACTGAAGCTTTCTTT
D: TRBD1; J: TRBJ2-7; V: TRBV10-3; size: -; CDR3: CAISESIGQGDEQYF; DNA: TGTGCCATCAGTGAGTCGATAGGACAGGGGGACGAGCAGTACTTC
D: TRBD2; J: TRBJ2-2; V: TRBV7-3; size: -; CDR3: CASSSSSGSGTGELFF; DNA: TGTGCCAGCAGCTCATCTAGCGGGAGTGGGACCGGGGAGCTGTTTTTT
D: TRBD2; J: TRBJ2-1; V: TRBV19; size: -; CDR3: CASTPGTSEYNEQFF; DNA: TGTGCCAGTACCCCCGGGACTAGCGAATACAATGAGCAGTTCTTC
D: -; J: TRBJ1-2; V: TRBV15; size: -; CDR3: CAASYRERGYGYTF; DNA: TGTGCCGCCAGTTATAGAGAGCGAGGCTATGGCTACACCTTC
D: TRBD1; J: TRBJ1-3; V: TRBV5-1; size: few; CDR3: CASSTGTAAGNTIYF; DNA: TGCGCCAGCAGCACCGGGACAGCGGCTGGAAACACCATATATTTT
D: TRBD2; J: TRBJ2-3; V: TRBV6-6; size: -; CDR3: CASSYGGTSKDTQYF; DNA: TGTGCCAGCAGTTACGGTGGGACTAGTAAAGATACGCAGTATTTT
D: TRBD1; J: TRBJ1-2; V: TRBV4-2; size: -; CDR3: CASSQDKGAGGYTF; DNA: TGTGCCAGCAGCCAAGATAAGGGGGCGGGAGGCTACACCTTC
D: TRBD2; J: TRBJ2-7; V: TRBV15; size: once; CDR3: CATSRDLGLAGGYEQYF; DNA: TGTGCCACCAGCAGAGATCTAGGACTAGCGGGAGGATACGAGCAGTACTTC
D: TRBD1; J: TRBJ1-1; V: TRBV7-3; size: -; CDR3: CASSRTGGAPSEAFF; DNA: TGTGCCAGCAGCAGGACAGGGGGCGCCCCGTCTGAAGCTTTCTTT
D: TRBD2; J: TRBJ2-2; V: TRBV10-3; size: -; CDR3: CAINKGLAGNTGELFF; DNA: TGTGCCATCAATAAGGGACTAGCGGGAAATACCGGGGAGCTGTTTTTT
D: TRBD1; J: TRBJ2-5; V: TRBV18; size: -; CDR3: CASSKTGTETQYF; DNA: TGTGCCAGCTCAAAGACAGGGACGGAGACCCAGTACTTC
D: -; J: TRBJ2-1; V: TRBV9; size: -; CDR3: CASSVRDSYNEQFF; DNA: TGTGCCAGCAGCGTGCGGGACTCCTACAATGAGCAGTTCTTC
D: TRBD1; J: TRBJ2-7; V: TRBV5-1; size: -; CDR3: CASSFTGGRSYEQYF; DNA: TGCGCCAGCAGCTTTACAGGGGGCAGGTCCTACGAGCAGTACTTC
D: TRBD1; J: TRBJ2-1; V: TRBV29-1; size: -; CDR3: CSVEEPGGVSTGGNEQFF; DNA: TGCAGCGTTGAAGAGCCCGGAGGTGTTTCGACAGGGGGCAATGAGCAGTTCTTC
D: -; J: TRBJ1-5; V: TRBV6-1; size: -; CDR3: CASSEIGRGNQPQHF; DNA: TGTGCCAGCAGTGAAATAGGCAGGGGAAATCAGCCCCAGCATTTT
D: -; J: TRBJ2-7; V: TRBV27; size: few; CDR3: CASSFRDSTYEQYF; DNA: TGTGCCAGCAGTTTCCGGGACTCCACCTACGAGCAGTACTTC
D: TRBD2; J: TRBJ2-7; V: TRBV7-8; size: -; CDR3: CASSYWTGRPGLAPYEQYF; DNA: TGTGCCAGCAGCTACTGGACAGGGCGACCGGGACTAGCGCCCTACGAGCAGTACTTC
D: TRBD2; J: TRBJ2-1; V: TRBV18; size: -; CDR3: CASSPRGTSGPYNEQFF; DNA: TGTGCCAGCTCCCCAAGAGGGACTAGCGGGCCCTACAATGAGCAGTTCTTC
D: TRBD2; J: TRBJ2-1; V: TRBV4-2; size: -; CDR3: CASRPIAGSSYNEQFF; DNA: TGTGCCAGCAGGCCGATAGCGGGCAGCTCCTACAATGAGCAGTTCTTC
D: -; J: TRBJ2-1; V: TRBV5-1; size: -; CDR3: CASGHGGENEQFF; DNA: TGCGCCAGCGGCCATGGGGGCGAGAATGAGCAGTTCTTC
D: -; J: TRBJ1-4; V: TRBV5-8; size: -; CDR3: CASSPRTVATNEKLFF; DNA: TGTGCCAGCAGCCCTAGGACTGTTGCAACTAATGAAAAACTGTTTTTT
D: -; J: TRBJ1-1; V: TRBV7-2; size: few; CDR3: CASTLTRDKNTEAFF; DNA: TGTGCCAGCACCTTAACCCGGGACAAGAACACTGAAGCTTTCTTT
D: -; J: TRBJ1-1; V: TRBV7-9; size: -; CDR3: CASAGNTEAFF; DNA: TGTGCCAGCGCAGGAAACACTGAAGCTTTCTTT
D: -; J: TRBJ1-1; V: TRBV4-3; size: -; CDR3: CASSQWATGNTEAFF; DNA: TGCGCCAGCAGCCAATGGGCCACAGGTAACACTGAAGCTTTCTTT
D: TRBD2; J: TRBJ2-7; V: TRBV6-5; size: few; CDR3: CASSYKGLAIPDEQYF; DNA: TGTGCCAGCAGTTACAAGGGACTAGCCATACCTGACGAGCAGTACTTC
D: TRBD1; J: TRBJ1-3; V: TRBV10-3; size: once; CDR3: CAIIPDRGGNTIYF; DNA: TGTGCCATCATTCCGGACAGGGGTGGAAACACCATATATTTT
D: -; J: TRBJ2-2; V: TRBV5-6; size: -; CDR3: CASSLEGVWATGELFF; DNA: TGTGCCAGCAGCTTGGAAGGGGTGTGGGCCACCGGGGAGCTGTTTTTT
D: -; J: TRBJ2-7; V: TRBV28; size: -; CDR3: CASSRDTRLGEQYF; DNA: TGTGCCAGCAGCCGGGATACTCGATTGGGCGAGCAGTACTTC
D: -; J: TRBJ1-2; V: TRBV29-1; size: -; CDR3: CSAYNQKGDYGYTF; DNA: TGCAGCGCCTATAACCAAAAAGGGGACTATGGCTACACCTTC